This is a list of T cell receptor beta chains from one sample in a study of shared clonotypes between healthy human individuals. TCRdb's table, derived via immunoSEQ multiplex PCR, lists solely in-frame clones and lacks some. The data show some 500,000 clones, 90% to 97% seen once. Input material: naive CD4+ T cells sorted from blood. The receptors were sampled from a woman aged 25 to 45 in good health. Each CDR3 is given without its conserved first and last residue. A D gene is named only where the DNA matches it firmly.

j_gene,d_gene,v_gene,CDR3aa
TRBJ1-3,.,TRBV27,ASRDRGNTIY
TRBJ2-7,.,TRBV28,ASGNFRAIAEQY
TRBJ2-5,.,TRBV19,ASSIARPEETQY
TRBJ1-2,.,TRBV18,ASSGTGYGYT
TRBJ1-1,TRBD1,TRBV27,ASSLNRGVKNTEAF
TRBJ1-1,.,TRBV7-9,ASITPGPPGTEAF
TRBJ2-5,.,TRBV5-1,ASSLRDNHRETQY
TRBJ1-1,.,TRBV7-9,ASSLPPMNTEAF
TRBJ1-1,TRBD1,TRBV5-4,ASSLGQGYTEAF
.,.,TRBV15,ATSREAGEQY
TRBJ2-7,.,TRBV5-1,ASSSDSYRSYEQY
TRBJ2-2,TRBD2,TRBV7-9,ASSFLLAGNTGELF
TRBJ1-2,TRBD1,TRBV28,ASSSPSGTGSIGYT
TRBJ1-1,.,TRBV28,ASKAAMNTEAF
TRBJ2-1,.,TRBV11-3,ASSLGTFKGPVDEQF
TRBJ2-5,TRBD1,TRBV28,ASSLYPQGASGTQY
TRBJ2-7,.,TRBV18,ASSSARQGSYEQY
TRBJ2-3,TRBD2,TRBV28,ASSSSGTSTDTQY
TRBJ2-1,TRBD2,TRBV15,ATSEGSGSPYNEQF
TRBJ1-3,.,TRBV7-9,ASSLALPNSGNTIY
TRBJ2-7,TRBD2,TRBV11-2,ASSLAGRAIINEQY
TRBJ2-1,.,TRBV30,AWSITGTPGMNEQF
TRBJ2-1,TRBD2,TRBV10-2,ASSEYSGGLYNEQF
TRBJ2-5,.,TRBV27,ASSPQGLETQY
TRBJ2-2,.,TRBV10-3,AIGTEMNTGELF
TRBJ1-1,.,TRBV19,ASIGVYTEAF
TRBJ1-2,TRBD1,TRBV11-2,ASSRGQDNYGYT
TRBJ2-1,.,TRBV7-9,ASSLVGSFGEQF
TRBJ2-4,.,TRBV6-1,ASSEARVRRY
TRBJ2-1,TRBD2,TRBV12-5,ASAQGLAGIIEQF
TRBJ1-1,.,TRBV18,ASSLGQTLNTEAF